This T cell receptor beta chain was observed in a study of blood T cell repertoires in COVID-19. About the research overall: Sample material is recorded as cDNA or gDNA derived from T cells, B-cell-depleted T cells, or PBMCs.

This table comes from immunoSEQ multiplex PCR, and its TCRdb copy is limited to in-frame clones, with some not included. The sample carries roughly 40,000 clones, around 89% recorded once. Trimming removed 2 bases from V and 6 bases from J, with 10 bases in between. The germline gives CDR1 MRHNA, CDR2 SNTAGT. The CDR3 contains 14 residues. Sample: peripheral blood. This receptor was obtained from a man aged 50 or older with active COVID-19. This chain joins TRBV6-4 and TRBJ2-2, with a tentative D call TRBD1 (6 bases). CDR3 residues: CASSDGTIAGELFF. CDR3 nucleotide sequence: TGTGCCAGCAGTGACGGGACAATCGCCGGGGAGCTGTTTTTT.